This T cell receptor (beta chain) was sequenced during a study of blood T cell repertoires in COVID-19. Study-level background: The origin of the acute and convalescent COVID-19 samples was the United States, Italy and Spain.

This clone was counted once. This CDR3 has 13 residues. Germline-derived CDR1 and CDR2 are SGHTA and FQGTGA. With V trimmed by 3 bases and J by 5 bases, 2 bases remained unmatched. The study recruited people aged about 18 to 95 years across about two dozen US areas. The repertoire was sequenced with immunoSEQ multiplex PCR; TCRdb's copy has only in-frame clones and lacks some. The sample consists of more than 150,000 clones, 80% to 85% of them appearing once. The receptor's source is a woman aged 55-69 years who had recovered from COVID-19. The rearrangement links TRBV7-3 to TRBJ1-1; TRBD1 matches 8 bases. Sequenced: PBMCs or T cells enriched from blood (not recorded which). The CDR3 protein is CASSLTGVTEAFF. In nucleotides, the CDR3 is TGTGCCAGCAGCTTGACAGGGGTTACTGAAGCTTTCTTT. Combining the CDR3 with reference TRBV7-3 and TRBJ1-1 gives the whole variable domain GAGVSQTPSNKVTEKGKYVELRCDPISGHTALYWYRQSLGQGPEFLIYFQGTGAADDSGLPNDRFFAVRPEGSVSTLKIQRTERGDSAVYLCASSLTGVTEAFFGQGTRLTVV.